This T cell receptor (beta chain) originates from a study of CD8 T cells in Susac syndrome. Findings and limits, study-wide: By the study's own acknowledgment, its TCR sequencing and HLA analysis included relatively few individuals.

There are 12 residues in the CDR3. The germline V gene has CDR1 MNHEY and CDR2 SMNVEV (reference sequence). The V and J ends lost 9 bases and 4 bases respectively, with 12 bases between them. This clonotype has a single count. Its antigen is still unknown. The patients who served as multiple sclerosis controls were treatment-naive and had stable or active relapsing-remitting disease that fulfilled the revised McDonald criteria. Negative isolation was used for CD8+ and CD4+ T cells and FACS enrichment for TEMRA cells. Random hexamers served to reverse transcribe roughly 0.5 to 1 ug RNA. MiXCR was run by TCRdb on the immunoSEQ multiplex PCR reads, yielding one entry per CDR3 protein. The data show hundreds of thousands of distinct CDR3 sequences, around 83% seen once.

This chain joins TRBV27 and TRBJ2-5, with TRBD1 as a possible D gene (5 bases). Sequenced sample: CD8+ T cells from PBMCs. The sequence came from a human donor with multiple sclerosis. CDR3: CASGARGETQYF. In nucleotides, the CDR3 is TGTGCCAGTGGGGCAAGAGGAGAGACCCAGTACTTC.